Below, one T cell receptor beta chain is given with its context. V shed 3 bases and J 3 bases; nucleotides not matched to a gene: 23. CDR3 length: 21 amino acids. These data come from a study of CD8 T cells in Susac syndrome. Random hexamers were used to reverse transcribe an amount of roughly 0.45 to 1 ug RNA. immunoSEQ multiplex PCR amplified TCR beta CDR3 across 54 Vbeta, 13 Jbeta. MiXCR, run by TCRdb on the immunoSEQ multiplex PCR reads, gives a single entry per CDR3 protein. This repertoire shows 130,000 or so distinct CDR3 sequences, roughly 80% found once; its top ten account for 0.5% to 0.65%.

The TCR sequence derives from a human donor with multiple sclerosis. Input material: CD8+ T cells from PBMCs. The genes are TRBV12-3 or TRBV12-4 and TRBJ2-1; the match to TRBD2 covers 7 bases. The DNA of the CDR3 is TGTGCCAGCAGTTTGAAGCGGGACGGAAGGACCCCTAGGCTTGTCTACAATGAGCAGTTCTTC. This encodes CASSLKRDGRTPRLVYNEQFF.